This T cell receptor (beta chain) was sequenced in a study of T-cell memory formation after mild COVID-19. Via MiXCR, TCRdb re-called the 5' RACE reads, giving one row per CDR3 protein. The repertoire holds over 450,000 distinct CDR3 sequences, 20% seen once, with 9.5% to 15% in the top ten. The study's findings and limits: Mainly CM and EM harbored the contracting CD4+ clones; mainly EMRA harbored the CD8+ ones. Among clones contracting day 15 to 85, CD4/CD8 was balanced, whereas later expanders leaned CD4+.

About this clonotype itself: No antigen is known for it.

CDR3 length equals 16 residues. The junction had 11 bases not matched to a gene; V was cut back by 3 bases and J by 6 bases. From germline, CDR1 is SGDLS and CDR2 YYNGEE. The receptor comes from an adult woman who had mild COVID-19 (a few samples of this study predate the infection). Cell type and time point are not known. The rearrangement joins TRBV9 to TRBJ2-3; 9 bases line up with TRBD2. The sample consisted of PBMCs or a T cell subset sorted from them (not recorded which). The CDR3 spells CASSDRAGGPRDTQYF. DNA for the CDR3: TGTGCCAGCAGCGATAGGGCGGGGGGGCCCCGTGATACGCAGTATTTT.